Shown below are 20 T cell receptor beta chains from a single sample sequenced in a study of blood T cells in healthy people across ages (dated by TCRdb to between 2014 and 2017). Library generation was performed with 5' RACE. The run used an Illumina HiSeq 2500. A second PCR of 7 to 11 cycles was performed with a sample-barcoded 5' primer and a J-beta primer mix. The public reads were reanalyzed by TCRdb: fastp trimming at Q25, MiXCR alignment, in-frame beta chains only. Every entry covers one CDR3 protein and lists the most common genes and DNA from its rows. The sample table records approximately 800,000 distinct CDR3 sequences; 50% to 65% of these occur just once. The ten largest clones add up to approximately 41% of the sample. Sequencing was done on a sample of blood. These receptors originate from a man aged 80 or over in good health.

The sample holds many counts of this clonotype. The CDR3 DNA reads TGTGCCAGCAGCGAACTAGCGTCGTACAATGAGCAGTTCTTC. Its protein product is CASSELASYNEQFF. V gene TRBV3-1 combines with J gene TRBJ2-1, with 7 bases lining up with TRBD2. Germline trimming cut 5 bases from V and 4 bases from J; bases unmatched to any gene: 5. Germline assignment: CDR1 LGHDT and CDR2 YNNKEL (reference sequence). The length of the CDR3 is 14 residues.

CDR3 sequence reads: CASSVRVRETQYF. CDR3 in DNA: TGTGCCAGCAGCGTGAGGGTTCGAGAGACCCAGTACTTC. V usage is TRBV7-2 and J usage is TRBJ2-7; possibly TRBD2 for D (5 bases). The DNA end is a closer match to TRBJ2-5, so the J assignment may be wrong. The CDR3 has 13 amino acids. Germline V CDR1 and CDR2: SGHTA, FQGNSA.

The chain uses TRBV18 and TRBJ1-6; D is undetermined. The CDR3 has 14 residues. V was shortened by 2 bases and J by 11 bases, with 13 bases between the two germline ends. Germline CDR1 reads KGHSH; CDR2 reads LQKENI. The DNA of the CDR3 is TGTGCCAGCTCACCAATCCCGTCGGGTCCACCCCTCCACTTT. Translation: CASSPIPSGPPLHF.

This clonotype was counted between two and nine times. The chain uses TRBV27 and TRBJ2-7, with 8 bases that match TRBD1. The ends lost 6 bases at V and 9 bases at J; junction bases unmatched: 7. This CDR3 comprises 12 residues. Germline-derived CDR1 and CDR2 are MNHEY and SMNVEV (reference sequence). The CDR3 spells CASSPDRAPQYF. In DNA form, the CDR3 reads TGTGCCAGCAGCCCGGACAGGGCTCCGCAGTACTTC.

This clonotype was counted a single time. The V call is TRBV27, the J call TRBJ2-5, with a possible D match to TRBD2 (5 bases). Trimming left V 3 bases short and J 4 bases short, with 15 bases between. The length of the CDR3 is 15 residues. Germline-derived CDR1 and CDR2 are MNHEY and SMNVEV (reference sequence). The CDR3 region has the DNA TGTGCCAGCAGTTTTGCGGGCGGGCTGGGAGAGACCCAGTACTTC. Translated: CASSFAGGLGETQYF.

This rearrangement joins TRBV3-1 to TRBJ2-3; TRBD1 agrees at 8 bases. Germline V gene sequence: CDR1 LGHDT, CDR2 YNNKEL (reference sequence). The V and J ends lost 0 bases and 14 bases, in that order; junction bases with no gene match: 16. The CDR3 is made up of 16 amino acids. The CDR3 here is CASSQDTQGADRYAYF. CDR3 bases: TGTGCCAGCAGCCAAGATACGCAGGGGGCCGACAGATACGCGTATTTT.

As for this clonotype: The germline gene is not matched at one end of the junction; a read error may be the cause. The rearrangement links TRBV7-2 to TRBJ1-2, with a weak D call TRBD1 (6 bases). Germline CDR1 is SGHTA and CDR2 is FQGNSA. This CDR3 has 17 amino acids. The CDR3, as DNA: TGTGCCAGCAGCTTAGAAGGGGGGGCAGGGGCGGACTATGACTACACCTTC. As protein: CASSLEGGAGADYDYTF.

V usage is TRBV7-3 and J usage is TRBJ2-1; 10 bases are a match to TRBD2. Trimming took 5 bases from V and 8 from J; bases not matched to a gene: 12. From germline, CDR1 is SGHTA and CDR2 FQGTGA. The CDR3 spans 16 residues. The CDR3, as DNA: TGTGCCAGCAGCCCGGTCTCTAGCGGGAGTGTCGATGAGCAGTTCTTC. This sequence encodes CASSPVSSGSVDEQFF.

The V call is TRBV6-5, the J call TRBJ2-5; D not certain. CDR3 length: 13 residues. Between the trimmed V and J ends, which lost 0 bases and 5 bases, there was a span of 7 bases. Germline-derived CDR1 and CDR2 are MNHEY and SVGAGI. In DNA form, the CDR3 reads TGTGCCAGCAGTTACTCGGAATGGGAGACCCAGTACTTC. It translates to CASSYSEWETQYF.

The CDR3 sequence is CASSLFVRVDYNEQYF. CDR3 DNA sequence: TGTGCCAGCAGTCTATTCGTAAGGGTGGACTACAATGAGCAGTACTTC. The V call is TRBV2, the J call TRBJ2-5, with a possible D match to TRBD2 (6 bases). The CDR3 spans 16 residues. Germline V gene sequence: CDR1 SNHLY, CDR2 FYNNEI. V gave up 5 bases and J gave up 11 bases, with 27 bases separating them.

The chain employs TRBV2 and TRBJ2-1, with 9 bases lining up with TRBD2. V was clipped by 4 bases and J by 1 base; unmatched bases: 17. Germline-derived CDR1 and CDR2 are SNHLY and FYNNEI. This CDR3 comprises 20 residues. In DNA, the CDR3 is TGTGCCAGCAGTGTGGATCCTAGCGGGAAGCCCACGAGTTCCTACAATGAGCAGTTCTTC. This gives the protein CASSVDPSGKPTSSYNEQFF. Variable domain in full (rest from reference TRBV2 and TRBJ2-1): EPEVTQTPSHQVTQMGQEVILRCVPISNHLYFYWYRQILGQKVEFLVSFYNNEISEKSEIFDDQFSVERPDGSNFTLKIRSTKLEDSAMYFCASSVDPSGKPTSSYNEQFFGPGTRLTVL.

The V call is TRBV6-6, the J call TRBJ1-2, with a possible D match to TRBD1 (6 bases). Trimming left V 4 bases short and J 3 bases short, with 9 bases between. Germline values: CDR1 MNHNY, CDR2 SVGAGI (reference sequence). The CDR3 has 13 amino acids. CDR3 in DNA: TGTGCCAGCAGTTCGGAGGGGGACTATGGCTACACCTTC. Encoded protein: CASSSEGDYGYTF.

For this clonotype: The junction shows a germline mismatch at one end, possibly a read error. The chain recombines TRBV6-5 with TRBJ2-7, with 8 bases identical to TRBD2. There are 15 residues in the CDR3. Germline V lookup: CDR1 MNHEY, CDR2 SVGAGI. The CDR3 region has the DNA TGTGACAGCAGTTACTCGAGCGGGGGTTTATACGAGCAGTACTTC. Residues: CDSSYSSGGLYEQYF.

This chain links TRBV7-8 with TRBJ2-2; no reliable D call. Trimming removed 3 bases at V and 4 bases at J, with 15 bases between. This CDR3 contains 16 residues. Germline V gene data show CDR1 as SGHVS and CDR2 as FQNEAQ. The CDR3 region is CASSFLLTSGTGELFF. The CDR3 bases are TGTGCCAGCAGCTTTCTCTTAACTTCAGGCACCGGGGAGCTGTTTTTT.

The genes are TRBV20-1 and TRBJ2-2; 10 nucleotides line up with TRBD2. The ends lost 1 base at V and 6 bases at J; junction bases unmatched: 5. Germline V lookup: CDR1 DFQATT, CDR2 SNEGSKA (reference sequence). CDR3 length: 15 residues. The CDR3 DNA reads as TGCAGTGCTAGAGTAGCGGGAGGAAGGGCCGGGGAGCTGTTTTTT. It specifies CSARVAGGRAGELFF.

The rearrangement joins TRBV7-9 to TRBJ2-7, with a tentative D call TRBD2 (6 bases). The germline gives CDR1 SEHNR, CDR2 FQNEAQ (reference sequence). The CDR3 covers 17 residues. Trimming stripped 1 base from V and 7 bases from J, with 23 bases between. CDR3 DNA: TGTGCCAGCAGCTTAGGATCGAACAGACTAGTGGGCAATGAGCAGTACTTC. This encodes CASSLGSNRLVGNEQYF.

The chain carries TRBV20-1 and TRBJ2-1, with a tentative D call TRBD2 (6 bases). Trimming cost V 6 bases and J 10 bases, with 19 bases left between them. CDR1 and CDR2 from the germline V gene are DFQATT and SNEGSKA (reference sequence). The CDR3 runs 13 residues. The DNA for the CDR3 is TGCAGTGCGTGGCCGGGACTGGCTACGGAGCAGTTCTTC. Translating it yields CSAWPGLATEQFF.

The chain uses TRBV5-6 and TRBJ2-1, with 8 positions matching TRBD1. The ends lost 3 bases at V and 2 bases at J; junction bases unmatched: 28. There are 23 residues in the CDR3. The germline gives CDR1 SGHDT, CDR2 YYEEEE. The chain's CDR3 is CASSSQGARTEAFFWDPYNEQFF. The CDR3 nucleotides are TGTGCCAGCAGCTCCCAGGGGGCGCGCACTGAAGCTTTCTTTTGGGACCCCTACAATGAGCAGTTCTTC.

This clonotype has a handful of counts. This rearrangement joins TRBV5-1 to TRBJ2-3, with a possible D match to TRBD1 (5 bases). Germline-derived CDR1 and CDR2 are SGHRS and YFSETQ. This CDR3 contains 15 residues. The ends were cut back, 4 bases at V and 6 bases at J, with 18 bases in the middle. CDR3 DNA sequence: TGCGCCAGCAGCCTGGACATCCCCGGGCGGGATACGCAGTATTTT. Translation gives CASSLDIPGRDTQYF.

This clonotype was found a few times. V is TRBV19 and J is TRBJ2-1, with 9 bases identical to TRBD2. Unmatched junction bases numbered 8, after V lost 5 bases and J lost 9 bases. The CDR3 covers 14 residues. Germline loops: CDR1 LNHDA, CDR2 SQIVND (reference sequence). CDR3 loop: CASSPGTSYGEQFF. The CDR3 bases are TGTGCCAGTAGTCCCGGGACTAGCTACGGTGAGCAGTTCTTC.